These 27 T cell receptor beta chains came from one sample sequenced in a study of T cells after yellow fever vaccination. One entry per CDR3 protein results from TCRdb running MiXCR on the 5' RACE reads. The sample consists of 300,000 to 350,000 distinct CDR3 sequences, 3.5% to 4.5% of them appearing once. The starting material was PBMCs, obtained 15 days after the yellow fever booster vaccination. All receptors derive from a man aged 18 to 30 who received the YFV17D yellow fever vaccine.

In this sample, this clonotype turned up many times. The V gene is TRBV5-1, the J gene TRBJ2-1; no clear D gene. V was clipped by 2 bases and J by 4 bases, with 13 bases between them. The germline V gene encodes CDR1 SGHRS and CDR2 YFSETQ. The CDR3 has 15 amino acids. Here the CDR3 reads CASSFRTDQYNEQFF. CDR3 nucleotide sequence: TGCGCCAGCAGCTTCCGGACGGACCAGTACAATGAGCAGTTCTTC.

The chain carries TRBV4-1 and TRBJ2-3; 9 bases are a match to TRBD2. V lost 2 bases to trimming and J lost 4 bases; unmatched junction nucleotides: 7. The CDR3 runs to 16 residues. Per the germline V gene, CDR1 is MGHRA and CDR2 is YSYEKL. The chain's CDR3 is CASSQPLAGTADTQYF. The CDR3 coding sequence is TGCGCCAGCAGCCAACCCCTAGCGGGGACGGCAGATACGCAGTATTTT.

On this clonotype itself: A read error may produce the germline difference seen at one junction end. V usage is TRBV12-3 or TRBV12-4 and J usage is TRBJ2-7; D is possibly TRBD2 (6 bases). This CDR3 is built from 15 residues. In DNA form, the CDR3 reads TGTTCCAGCAGTAAGGGACTCTCAAGCTCCTACGAGCAGTACTTC. Amino acid sequence: CSSSKGLSSSYEQYF.

This clonotype was detected ten times or more. The chain couples TRBV11-2 to TRBJ2-7, with 9 bases identical to TRBD1. Per germline, CDR1 SGHAT and CDR2 FQNNGV. After removal of 5 bases from V and 5 bases from J, the junction contained 7 bases not matched to a gene. This CDR3 is built from 14 residues. For the CDR3, the DNA is TGTGCCAGCAGCCGGGACAGGGTAGACCACGAGCAGTACTTC. This translates into CASSRDRVDHEQYF.

A few counts support this clonotype. CDR3 nucleotide sequence: TGTGCCAGCAGTTACTCGACGGGACAGGGGGCGAATTCACCCCTCCACTTT. Protein product: CASSYSTGQGANSPLHF. This rearrangement joins TRBV6-6 to TRBJ1-6, with TRBD1 matching 12 bases. This CDR3 is built from 17 residues. Germline-derived CDR1 and CDR2 are MNHNY and SVGAGI (reference sequence). Trimming cost V 0 bases and J 7 bases; bases outside gene matches: 4.

This clonotype was seen many times. The chain combines TRBV7-2 with TRBJ1-3, with D unclear. The CDR3 length is 15 residues. CDR1 SGHTA and CDR2 FQGNSA come from the germline V gene. V dropped 6 bases and J dropped 0 bases, with 12 bases sitting between them. DNA of the CDR3: TGTGCCAGCAGACTTGCCCACAGCTCTGGAAACACCATATATTTT. This encodes CASRLAHSSGNTIYF.

This clonotype showed up many times. This chain connects TRBV4-3 to TRBJ2-4; possibly TRBD1 or TRBD2 for D (5 bases each). The CDR3 spans 16 residues. In germline, CDR1 is LGHNA, CDR2 YSLEER. Trimming pared 2 bases from V and 6 bases from J, leaving 17 bases between. CDR3 coding DNA: TGCGCCAGCAGCCAAACTTTGGGGACGACGCGAAACATTCAGTACTTC. It specifies CASSQTLGTTRNIQYF.

This clonotype has a count of ten or more. The chain joins TRBV6-6 to TRBJ1-4, with TRBD1 matching 10 bases. The V gene end was trimmed by 11 bases and the J gene end by 8 bases; junction bases not matched to a gene: 8. CDR1 is MNHNY, CDR2 SVGAGI, per germline (reference sequence). This CDR3 contains 13 residues. CDR3 amino acids: CASNDRGREKLFF. CDR3 DNA: TGTGCCTCAAATGACAGGGGGCGGGAAAAACTGTTTTTT.

This clonotype was detected many times. CDR3 nucleotide sequence: TGTGCCAGCAGTTTAGCCGGGGTGGCAGATACGCAGTATTTT. Protein sequence: CASSLAGVADTQYF. V and J are TRBV12-3 or TRBV12-4 and TRBJ2-3; tentatively, D is TRBD2 (5 bases). The CDR3 has 14 amino acids. V was pared by 0 bases and J by 4 bases, with 8 bases between.

The chain combines TRBV5-1 with TRBJ2-5; 13 bases agree with TRBD2. This CDR3 has 17 residues. Germline V gene lookup returns CDR1 SGHRS and CDR2 YFSETQ. J lost 3 bases, V lost 5 bases, and 10 bases had no gene match. The CDR3 spells CASRPTSGGEKEETQYF. Here the CDR3 DNA reads TGCGCCAGCAGACCTACTAGCGGGGGGGAAAAGGAAGAGACCCAGTACTTC.

This clonotype was observed at least ten times. V and J are TRBV7-6 and TRBJ1-2; D is possibly TRBD1 (6 bases). Germline values: CDR1 SGHVS, CDR2 FNYEAQ. The germline V and J ends were trimmed by 10 bases and 5 bases, with 17 bases remaining between them. The CDR3 runs to 13 residues. The CDR3 DNA follows: TGTGCCACCAGGGGCCTTTCGGGATATGGCTACACCTTC. Amino acids: CATRGLSGYGYTF.

The sample holds many counts of this clonotype. The CDR3 loop is CASAVRWAEQFF. CDR3 bases: TGTGCCAGTGCAGTGAGGTGGGCTGAGCAGTTCTTC. The V and J genes are TRBV7-2 and TRBJ2-1; D is unresolved. The CDR3 runs to 12 residues. V was clipped by 9 bases and J by 9 bases, with 15 bases between them. In germline, CDR1 is SGHTA, CDR2 FQGNSA.

Ten or more counts support this clonotype. The chain uses TRBV15 and TRBJ1-3, with D uncertain. V dropped 1 base and J dropped 4 bases, with 11 bases sitting between them. CDR1 is LNHNV and CDR2 is YYDKDF in the germline V gene (reference sequence). CDR3 length equals 15 residues. CDR3 DNA sequence: TGTGCCACCAGCAGAGTTTTCGGGGAAGGAAACACCATATATTTT. It yields the protein CATSRVFGEGNTIYF. Full variable domain (outside the CDR3, taken from reference TRBV15 and TRBJ1-3): DAMVIQNPRYQVTQFGKPVTLSCSQTLNHNVMYWYQQKSSQAPKLLFHYYDKDFNNEADTPDNFQSRRPNTSFCFLDIRSPGLGDTAMYLCATSRVFGEGNTIYFGEGSWLTVV.

This clonotype turned up a few times. The chain links TRBV6-2 or TRBV6-3 to TRBJ1-2; D not resolved. The CDR3 length is 13 residues. The V end lost 2 bases, the J end lost 4 bases, and 8 bases lay between the germline ends. Germline CDR1 and CDR2: MNHEY and SVGEGT. Here the CDR3 reads CASSYLPTYGYTF. The CDR3 DNA follows: TGTGCCAGCAGTTACCTCCCGACCTATGGCTACACCTTC.

This clonotype has a count of ten or more. The rearrangement uses TRBV7-2 and TRBJ2-1; 8 bases map to TRBD2. Losses at the gene ends were 6 bases for V and 3 bases for J; bases not matched to a gene: 10. This CDR3 spans 16 amino acids. The V gene's germline CDR1 is SGHTA and CDR2 FQGNSA. The CDR3 DNA sequence: TGTGCCAGCAGTCGAATCACGGGGGGGCGCTACAATGAGCAGTTCTTC. Protein product: CASSRITGGRYNEQFF.

This clonotype was picked up many times. The CDR3, as DNA: TGTGCCTGGTCCCCTCCAGCGGGGGCTTACGAGCAGTACTTC. Amino acids: CAWSPPAGAYEQYF. This chain connects TRBV30 to TRBJ2-7; 8 nucleotides line up with TRBD2. After removal of 5 bases from V and 4 bases from J, the junction contained 10 bases not matched to a gene. The germline CDR1 and CDR2 sequences are GTSNPN and SVGIG (reference sequence). The CDR3 runs 14 residues.

This clonotype was detected ten times or more. V and J are TRBV5-1 and TRBJ2-2, with 10 bases that match TRBD1. Looked up from germline, CDR1 is SGHRS and CDR2 is YFSETQ. There are 15 residues in the CDR3. V lost 5 bases, J lost 5 bases, and 6 bases stayed unmatched. CDR3: CASRYDRGRTGELFF. The DNA of the CDR3 is TGCGCCAGCAGATACGACAGGGGGCGGACCGGGGAGCTGTTTTTT.

CDR3: CASSYKSNQPQHF. The DNA for the CDR3 is TGTGCCAGCAGTTACAAGAGCAATCAGCCCCAGCATTTT. The gene calls are TRBV6-5 and TRBJ1-5; D ambiguous. The V gene lost 2 bases and the J gene lost 1 base, with 3 bases spanning the gap. The CDR3 length is 13 residues. Germline CDR1 is MNHEY and CDR2 is SVGAGI.

In its sample, this clonotype was seen a few times. The chain uses TRBV12-3 or TRBV12-4 and TRBJ2-5; D not certain. This CDR3 is built from 13 residues. The germline V and J ends were trimmed by 1 base and 4 bases, with 7 bases remaining between them. CDR3 in DNA: TGTGCCAGCAGTTTAGGCTATTTAGAGACCCAGTACTTC. This gives the protein CASSLGYLETQYF.

This clonotype was observed a handful of times. The genes are TRBV29-1 and TRBJ2-2, with D perhaps TRBD1 or TRBD2 (6 bases each). V was shortened by 1 base and J by 0 bases, with 18 bases between the two germline ends. The CDR3 length is 18 residues. Looked up from germline, CDR1 is SQVTM and CDR2 is ANQGSEA. DNA of the CDR3: TGCAGCGTTGAAGTGTTTCCGGGGGCGAGTACGAACACCGGGGAGCTGTTTTTT. Translating it yields CSVEVFPGASTNTGELFF.

This clonotype has only a few counts. Since a much larger clone is just one base distant, this may be a read error. The chain employs TRBV28 and TRBJ1-1, with D unclear. Germline loops: CDR1 MDHEN, CDR2 SYDVKM. There are 13 residues in the CDR3. Between the trimmed V and J ends, which lost 2 bases and 4 bases, there was a span of 8 bases. CDR3 residues: CASSLMGVTEAFF. Here the CDR3 DNA reads TGTGCCAGCAGTTTAATGGGAGTCACTGAAGCTTTCTTT.

V and J are TRBV7-9 and TRBJ1-1; D not certain. CDR1 is SEHNR and CDR2 is FQNEAQ in the germline V gene (reference sequence). The CDR3 loop spans 12 amino acids. V lost 5 bases and J 6 bases, leaving 10 bases between the germline ends. The CDR3 DNA is TGTGCCAGCAGCCTAATGGGGTCTGAAGCTTTCTTT. Protein: CASSLMGSEAFF.

The genes are TRBV29-1 and TRBJ2-3; tentatively, D is TRBD2 (7 bases). V lost 6 bases, J lost 6 bases, and 19 bases lay in between. Germline V gene lookup returns CDR1 SQVTM and CDR2 ANQGSEA. This CDR3 contains 14 residues. The CDR3 DNA sequence: TGCAGCGTCGGGGGGCTGGACCGTCTCGATACGCAGTATTTT. This encodes CSVGGLDRLDTQYF.

At least ten counts were recorded for this clonotype. The V gene is TRBV10-3, the J gene TRBJ2-4; TRBD1 might be the D (6 bases). Per germline, CDR1 ENHRY and CDR2 SYGVKD. V gave up 4 bases and J gave up 3 bases, with 10 bases separating them. The CDR3 length is 14 residues. The CDR3 nucleotides read TGTGCCATCAGTGGTGGGGGCAGCAAAAACATTCAGTACTTC. Its translation: CAISGGGSKNIQYF.

This chain links TRBV19 with TRBJ1-1; D may be TRBD1 (6 bases). This CDR3 has 12 residues. The V end lost 6 bases, the J end lost 5 bases, and 10 bases lay between the germline ends. The germline CDR1 and CDR2 sequences are LNHDA and SQIVND (reference sequence). In DNA, the CDR3 is TGTGCCAGTAGCACGACAGGAACTGAAGCTTTCTTT. Its translation is CASSTTGTEAFF.

This clonotype was observed many times. J is TRBJ2-1 and V is TRBV7-9, with D tentatively TRBD2 (5 bases). Trimming left V 3 bases short and J 0 bases short, with 9 bases between. Germline-derived CDR1 and CDR2 are SEHNR and FQNEAQ (reference sequence). The CDR3 totals 15 residues. CDR3 protein: CASSFDTSSYNEQFF. As DNA, the CDR3 is TGTGCCAGCAGCTTTGACACTAGCTCCTACAATGAGCAGTTCTTC.

In this sample, this clonotype turned up many times. The genes are TRBV4-3 and TRBJ2-7, with 9 nucleotides matching TRBD1. This CDR3 comprises 13 residues. The J segment lost 5 bases and the V segment lost 7 bases, leaving 6 bases of the junction unmatched. Germline CDR1 is LGHNA and CDR2 is YSLEER. The DNA for the CDR3 is TGCGCCAGCACTGGACAGGGGATCCACGAGCAGTACGTC. Translated: CASTGQGIHEQYV.